The present T cell receptor beta chain was sequenced within a study of T-cell memory formation after mild COVID-19. About the study: TCR clusters showed largely donor specificity.

V lost 2 bases and J lost 8, with 10 bases in between. Germline V gives CDR1 MNHEY, CDR2 SVGEGT. This CDR3 has 13 amino acids. Whole-study results and caveats: Balance between CD4 and CD8 was seen in clones contracting day 15 to 85, and a CD4+ lean was seen in later expanders. Most CD4+ clones that shrank were in CM and EM, while CD8+ ones turned up in EMRA.

In the case of this clonotype: Its specificity is not known.

5'RACE, which relied on constant-segment primers, yielded TCR alpha and TCR beta cDNA libraries carrying sample barcodes and UMIs. A single record per CDR3 protein comes from TCRdb applying MiXCR to the 5' RACE reads. The data show 250,000 to 350,000 distinct CDR3 sequences, about 16% seen once. The sequence derives from a man between 18 and 29 years old who had mild COVID-19 (a few samples of this study predate the infection). Cell type and time point are not known. This chain connects TRBV6-2 or TRBV6-3 to TRBJ1-5; D is unclear. The sequenced sample consisted of PBMCs or a T cell subset sorted from them (not recorded which). In nucleotides, the CDR3 is TGTGCCAGCAGTTACAGGGCTCAGGAGCCCCAGCATTTT. This sequence encodes CASSYRAQEPQHF.